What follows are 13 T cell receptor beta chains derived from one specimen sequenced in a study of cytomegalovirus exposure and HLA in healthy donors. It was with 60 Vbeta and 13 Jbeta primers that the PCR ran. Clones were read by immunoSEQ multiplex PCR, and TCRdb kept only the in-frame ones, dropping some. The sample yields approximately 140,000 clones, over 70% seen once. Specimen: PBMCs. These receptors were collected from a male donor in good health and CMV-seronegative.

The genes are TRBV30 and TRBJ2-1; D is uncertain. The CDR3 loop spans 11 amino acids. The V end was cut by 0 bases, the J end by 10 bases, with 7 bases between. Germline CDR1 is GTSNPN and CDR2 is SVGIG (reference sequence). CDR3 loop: CAWSVLREQFF. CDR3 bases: TGTGCCTGGAGTGTACTCCGGGAGCAGTTCTTC.

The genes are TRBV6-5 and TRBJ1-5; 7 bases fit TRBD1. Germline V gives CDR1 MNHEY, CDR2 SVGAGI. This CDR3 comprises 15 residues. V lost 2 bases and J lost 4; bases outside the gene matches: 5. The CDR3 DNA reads TGTGCCAGCAGTTACAGTGGGACAGCTAATCAGCCCCAGCATTTT. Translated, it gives CASSYSGTANQPQHF.

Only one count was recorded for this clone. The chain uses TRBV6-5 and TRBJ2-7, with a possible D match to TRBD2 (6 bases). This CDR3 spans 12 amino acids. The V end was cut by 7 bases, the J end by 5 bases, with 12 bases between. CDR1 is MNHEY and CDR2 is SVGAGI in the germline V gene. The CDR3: CASMGGSNEQYF. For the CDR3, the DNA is TGTGCCAGCATGGGGGGAAGCAACGAGCAGTACTTC.

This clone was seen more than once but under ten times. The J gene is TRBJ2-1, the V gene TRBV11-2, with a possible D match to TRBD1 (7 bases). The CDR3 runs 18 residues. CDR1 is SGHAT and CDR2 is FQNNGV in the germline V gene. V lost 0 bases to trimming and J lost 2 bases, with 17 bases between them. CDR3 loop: CASSLDRGTARTYNEQFF. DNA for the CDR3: TGTGCCAGCAGCTTAGATCGCGGGACAGCGAGGACCTACAATGAGCAGTTCTTC.

The DNA for the CDR3 is TGTGCCAGTAGTGCCTGGACAGCCACAGATACGCAGTATTTT. As protein: CASSAWTATDTQYF. This rearrangement joins TRBV19 to TRBJ2-3; D possibly corresponds to TRBD1 (6 bases). Trimming shortened V by 5 bases and J by 2 bases, and 11 bases separated the two germline ends. The CDR3 covers 14 residues. CDR1 is LNHDA, CDR2 SQIVND, per germline (reference sequence).

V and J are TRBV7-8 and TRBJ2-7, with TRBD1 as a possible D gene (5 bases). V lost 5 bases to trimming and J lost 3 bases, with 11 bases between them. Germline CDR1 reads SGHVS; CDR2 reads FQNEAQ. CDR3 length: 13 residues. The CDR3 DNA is TGTGCCAGCAGCCTCAGGGAAAACTACGAGCAGTACTTC. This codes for CASSLRENYEQYF.

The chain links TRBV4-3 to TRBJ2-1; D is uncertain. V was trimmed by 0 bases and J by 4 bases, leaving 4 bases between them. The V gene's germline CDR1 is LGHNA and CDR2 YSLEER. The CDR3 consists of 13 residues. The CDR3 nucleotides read TGCGCCAGCAGCCAAGATTCTTACAATGAGCAGTTCTTC. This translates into CASSQDSYNEQFF.

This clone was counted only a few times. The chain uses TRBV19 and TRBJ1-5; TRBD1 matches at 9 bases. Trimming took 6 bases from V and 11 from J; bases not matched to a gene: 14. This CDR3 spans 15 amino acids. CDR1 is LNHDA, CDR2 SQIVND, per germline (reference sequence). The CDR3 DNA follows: TGTGCCAGTAGCTTCTGGGACAGGGAATTGGGAGCCCAGCATTTT. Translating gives CASSFWDRELGAQHF.

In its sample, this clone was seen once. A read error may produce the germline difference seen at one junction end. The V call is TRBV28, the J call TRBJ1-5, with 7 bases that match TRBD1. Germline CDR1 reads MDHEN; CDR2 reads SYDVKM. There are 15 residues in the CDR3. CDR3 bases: TGTGCCGGCAGTTTTTGGGGACAGAGGAATCAGCCCCAGCATTTT. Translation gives CAGSFWGQRNQPQHF.

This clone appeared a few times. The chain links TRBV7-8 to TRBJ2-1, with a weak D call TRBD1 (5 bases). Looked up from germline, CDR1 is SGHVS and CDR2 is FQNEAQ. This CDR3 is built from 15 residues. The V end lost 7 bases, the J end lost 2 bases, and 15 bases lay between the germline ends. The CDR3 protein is CASTQDSQTYNEQFF. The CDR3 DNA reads TGTGCCAGCACCCAAGACAGCCAAACCTACAATGAGCAGTTCTTC. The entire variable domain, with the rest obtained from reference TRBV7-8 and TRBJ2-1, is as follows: GAGVSQSPRYKVAKRGQDVALRCDPISGHVSLFWYQQALGQGPEFLTYFQNEAQLDKSGLPSDRFFAERPEGSVSTLKIQRTQQEDSAVYLCASTQDSQTYNEQFFGPGTRLTVL.

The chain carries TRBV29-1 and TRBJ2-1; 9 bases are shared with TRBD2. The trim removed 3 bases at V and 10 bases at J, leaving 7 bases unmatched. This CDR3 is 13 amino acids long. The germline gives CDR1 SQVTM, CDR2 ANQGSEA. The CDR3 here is CSVEGSGGQEQFF. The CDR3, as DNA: TGCAGCGTTGAGGGTAGCGGGGGTCAAGAGCAGTTCTTC.

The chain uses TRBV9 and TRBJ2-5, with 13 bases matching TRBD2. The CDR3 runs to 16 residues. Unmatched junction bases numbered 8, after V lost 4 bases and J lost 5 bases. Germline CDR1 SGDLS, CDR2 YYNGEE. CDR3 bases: TGTGCCAGCAGCAACGCCGGGACTAGCGGGGCGGAGACCCAGTACTTC. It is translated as CASSNAGTSGAETQYF. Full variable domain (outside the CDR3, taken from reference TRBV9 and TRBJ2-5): DSGVTQTPKHLITATGQRVTLRCSPRSGDLSVYWYQQSLDQGLQFLIQYYNGEERAKGNILERFSAQQFPDLHSELNLSSLELGDSALYFCASSNAGTSGAETQYFGPGTRLLVL.

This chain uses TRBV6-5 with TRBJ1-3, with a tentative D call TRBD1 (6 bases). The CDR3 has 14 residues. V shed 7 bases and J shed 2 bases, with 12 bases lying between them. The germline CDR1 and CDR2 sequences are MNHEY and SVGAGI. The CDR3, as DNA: TGTGCCAGCAAGCTCAGGGGTCCTGGAAACACCATATATTTT. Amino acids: CASKLRGPGNTIYF.